This T cell receptor beta chain was sequenced during a study of CDR3 diversity in severe acne. The table lists this clonotype with a count of one. In TCRdb, the PCR reads were re-called with MiXCR into one record per CDR3 protein. Here the sample spans around 91,000 distinct CDR3 sequences, around 50% being singletons. With 0 bases clipped from V and 4 bases from J, the junction kept 8 bases outside the gene matches. Germline CDR1 and CDR2: DFQATT and SNEGSKA (reference sequence). The CDR3 is made up of 16 amino acids. Sequencing was done on a sample of blood. V is TRBV20-1 and J is TRBJ2-1, with TRBD1 matching over 8 bases. The clonotype originates from a male donor in good health, without acne. The DNA of the CDR3 is TGCAGTGCTAGAGATAACCGGGACAGGTCTTACAATGAGCAGTTCTTC. Protein: CSARDNRDRSYNEQFF.